The sequence of this T cell receptor (beta chain) was determined in a study of T-cell memory formation after mild COVID-19. Findings and limits, study-wide: Clones that contracted clustered mainly in CM and EM if CD4+ and in EMRA if CD8+.

MiXCR, applied by TCRdb to the 5' RACE reads, yields one record per CDR3 protein. The sample has 110,000 to 150,000 distinct CDR3 sequences; around 27% are singletons. V was shortened by 3 bases and J by 8 bases, with 12 bases between the two germline ends. Germline CDR1 and CDR2: SGDLS and YYNGEE. CDR3 length equals 13 residues. Comments on this clonotype: No antigen is known for it.

The rearrangement uses TRBV9 and TRBJ2-1; D not resolved. The sequenced sample consisted of PBMCs or a T cell subset sorted from them (not recorded which). The receptor was derived from an adult woman who had mild COVID-19 (a few samples of this study predate the infection). Cell type and time point are not known. CDR3 loop: CASSASGEDEQFF. Written as DNA, the CDR3 is TGTGCCAGCAGCGCGTCGGGTGAAGATGAGCAGTTCTTC.